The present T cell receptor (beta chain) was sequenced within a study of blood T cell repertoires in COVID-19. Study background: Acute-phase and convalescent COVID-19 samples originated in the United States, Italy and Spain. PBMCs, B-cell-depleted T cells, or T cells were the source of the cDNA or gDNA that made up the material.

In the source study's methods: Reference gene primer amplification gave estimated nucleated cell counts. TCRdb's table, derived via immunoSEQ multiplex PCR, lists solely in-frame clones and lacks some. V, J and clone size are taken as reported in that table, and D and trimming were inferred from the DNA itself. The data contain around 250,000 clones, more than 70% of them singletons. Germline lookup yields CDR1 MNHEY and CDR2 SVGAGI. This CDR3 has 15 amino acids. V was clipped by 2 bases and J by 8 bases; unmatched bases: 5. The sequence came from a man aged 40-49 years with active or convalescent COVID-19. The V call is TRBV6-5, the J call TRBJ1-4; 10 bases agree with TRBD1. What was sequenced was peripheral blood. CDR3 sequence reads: CASSYIGQGEEKLFF. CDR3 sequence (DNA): TGTGCCAGCAGTTACATAGGACAGGGGGAGGAAAAACTGTTTTTT.